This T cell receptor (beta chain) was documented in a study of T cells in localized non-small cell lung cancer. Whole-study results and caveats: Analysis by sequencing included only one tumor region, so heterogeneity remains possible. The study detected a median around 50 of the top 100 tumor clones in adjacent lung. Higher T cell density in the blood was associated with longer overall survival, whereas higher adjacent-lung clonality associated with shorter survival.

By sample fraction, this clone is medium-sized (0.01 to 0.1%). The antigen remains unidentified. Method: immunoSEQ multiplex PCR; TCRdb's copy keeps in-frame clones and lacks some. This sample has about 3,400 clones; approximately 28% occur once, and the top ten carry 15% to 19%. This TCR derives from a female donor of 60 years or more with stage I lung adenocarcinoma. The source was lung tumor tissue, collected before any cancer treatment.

The DNA for the CDR3 is TGTGCCAGCAGAGTGGACGGTTTTAACTATGGCTACACCTTC. The encoded protein is CASRVDGFNYGYTF. V gene TRBV6-8 combines with J gene TRBJ1-2; D is unclear. This CDR3 region has 14 residues. The germline gives CDR1 MNHGY, CDR2 SAAAGT. V was trimmed by 6 bases and J by 1 base, leaving 12 bases between them.